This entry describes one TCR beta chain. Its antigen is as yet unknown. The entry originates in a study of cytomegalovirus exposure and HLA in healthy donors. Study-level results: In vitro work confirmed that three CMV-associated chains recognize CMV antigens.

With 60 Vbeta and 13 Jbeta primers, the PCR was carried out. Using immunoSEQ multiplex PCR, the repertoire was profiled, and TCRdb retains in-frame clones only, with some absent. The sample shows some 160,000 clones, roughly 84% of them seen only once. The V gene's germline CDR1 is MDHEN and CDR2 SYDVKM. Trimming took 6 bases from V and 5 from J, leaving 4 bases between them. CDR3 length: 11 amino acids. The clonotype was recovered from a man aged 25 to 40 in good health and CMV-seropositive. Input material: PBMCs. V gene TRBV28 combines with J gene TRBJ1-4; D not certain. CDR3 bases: TGTGCCAGCAGGGAGAATGAAAAACTGTTTTTT. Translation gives CASRENEKLFF.